This entry lists 29 T cell receptor beta chains sequenced from one sample in a study of T cells in localized non-small cell lung cancer (dated by TCRdb to about 2020). The library came from the immunoSEQ multiplex PCR assay. In TCRdb, the immuneACCESS table is reduced to in-frame sequences with V and J assigned. These tables do not hold every clone; where another copy was compared, an unresolved V gene accounts for under half, and the others remain unexplained. The sample table lists 950 to 1,200 clones, more than 20% of them with a count of one. The ten largest account for less than 15% of the sample. This specimen was normal lung tissue next to the tumor, taken before any cancer treatment. These receptors all stem from a woman aged 35 to 75 with stage I lung adenocarcinoma.

In this sample, this clone turned up a few times. CDR3: CASSRQPGNTIYF. The CDR3 DNA reads TGTGCCAGCAGTCGACAGCCGGGAAACACCATATATTTT. This chain connects TRBV6-8 to TRBJ1-3, with a tentative D call TRBD1 (5 bases). The CDR3 consists of 13 residues. Germline V gene lookup returns CDR1 MNHGY and CDR2 SAAAGT. V was pared by 5 bases and J by 4 bases, with 9 bases between.

This chain links TRBV14 with TRBJ2-5; D is unresolved. V was trimmed by 1 base and J by 5 bases, leaving 2 bases between them. The length of the CDR3 is 11 residues. Germline V gene lookup returns CDR1 SGHDN and CDR2 FVKESK. DNA for the CDR3: TGTGCCAGCAGCCAAGCTGAGACCCAGTACTTC. Residues: CASSQAETQYF.

The J gene is TRBJ1-6, the V gene TRBV7-6; D is possibly TRBD1 (5 bases). In germline, CDR1 is SGHVS, CDR2 FNYEAQ. The CDR3 loop spans 16 amino acids. The ends were cut back, 1 base at V and 3 bases at J, with 10 bases in the middle. The CDR3 DNA follows: TGTGCCAGCAGCTTAGGGTCAGGGTTCTATAATTCACCCCTCCACTTT. It encodes CASSLGSGFYNSPLHF.

The genes are TRBV30 and TRBJ2-2; no clear D. Germline V gives CDR1 GTSNPN, CDR2 SVGIG (reference sequence). V was trimmed by 1 base and J by 8 bases, leaving 17 bases between them. The CDR3 contains 15 residues. In DNA, the CDR3 is TGTGCCTGGAGTGACCGATTAGAGGCCAAAGGGGAGCTGTTTTTT. Protein: CAWSDRLEAKGELFF.

The chain recombines TRBV10-2 with TRBJ1-1; 7 bases line up with TRBD1. The V segment lost 7 bases and the J segment 4 bases; nucleotides outside the gene matches: 9. This CDR3 contains 14 residues. CDR1 is WSHSY, CDR2 SAAADI, per germline. The CDR3 loop is CASNLDRAGTEAFF. The CDR3 nucleotides are TGCGCCAGCAACTTAGACAGGGCGGGCACTGAAGCTTTCTTT.

The chain has TRBV5-1 and TRBJ1-1; D might be TRBD1 (5 bases). V lost 4 bases and J lost 3, with 19 bases in between. The germline CDR1 and CDR2 sequences are SGHRS and YFSETQ. The CDR3 spans 16 residues. The chain's CDR3 is CASSQVSGPLHTEAFF. DNA for the CDR3: TGCGCCAGCAGCCAAGTATCGGGGCCGCTACACACTGAAGCTTTCTTT.

This clone was counted only a few times. The chain is built from TRBV11-3 and TRBJ2-3, with 7 positions matching TRBD1. Trimming took 0 bases from V and 2 from J; bases not matched to a gene: 5. The CDR3 is made up of 16 amino acids. The germline V gene encodes CDR1 SGHNT and CDR2 YENEEA. CDR3: CASSLEGQTFTDTQYF. In DNA form, the CDR3 reads TGTGCCAGCAGCTTAGAGGGACAGACCTTCACAGATACGCAGTATTTT.

CDR3 DNA sequence: TGTGCCAGCAGCAGAGGGGCAACTAATGAAAAACTGTTTTTT. It specifies CASSRGATNEKLFF. The rearrangement joins TRBV9 to TRBJ1-4; D is perhaps TRBD1 (5 bases). This CDR3 comprises 14 residues. Trimming removed 4 bases at V and 0 bases at J, with 7 bases between. Per the germline V gene, CDR1 is SGDLS and CDR2 is YYNGEE. Filled out from reference TRBV9 and TRBJ1-4, the complete variable domain reads DSGVTQTPKHLITATGQRVTLRCSPRSGDLSVYWYQQSLDQGLQFLIQYYNGEERAKGNILERFSAQQFPDLHSELNLSSLELGDSALYFCASSRGATNEKLFFGSGTQLSVL.

The genes are TRBV19 and TRBJ2-3; TRBD1 agrees at 9 bases. The CDR3 sequence is 16 residues long. The junction had 12 bases not matched to a gene; V was cut back by 6 bases and J by 5 bases. Germline V gives CDR1 LNHDA, CDR2 SQIVND (reference sequence). In DNA form, the CDR3 reads TGTGCCAGTAGCAAATCCGGGACAGGGACATTAGATACGCAGTATTTT. Encoded protein: CASSKSGTGTLDTQYF.

J is TRBJ1-2 and V is TRBV19; the D gene is possibly TRBD1 (5 bases). The CDR3 is 14 amino acids. CDR1 is LNHDA and CDR2 is SQIVND in the germline V gene (reference sequence). Trimming took 6 bases from V and 2 from J, leaving 13 bases between them. The CDR3 nucleotides are TGTGCCAGTAGCCCGGGACGGAAGAACTATGGCTACACCTTC. Its protein is CASSPGRKNYGYTF.

The chain links TRBV11-3 to TRBJ2-2, with D unresolved. CDR3 length equals 16 residues. CDR1 and CDR2 (germline): SGHNT, YENEEA. Trimming pared 3 bases from V and 4 bases from J, leaving 15 bases between. CDR3 coding DNA: TGTGCCAGCAGCTTGTACGGGCCAAGGCCCACCGGGGAGCTGTTTTTT. The encoded protein is CASSLYGPRPTGELFF. The entire variable domain, with the rest obtained from reference TRBV11-3 and TRBJ2-2, is as follows: EAGVVQSPRYKIIEKKQPVAFWCNPISGHNTLYWYLQNLGQGPELLIRYENEEAVDDSQLPKDRFSAERLKGVDSTLKIQPAELGDSAVYLCASSLYGPRPTGELFFGEGSRLTVL.

This clone is classed as medium-sized (0.01 to 0.1%). The V call is TRBV9, the J call TRBJ2-1; D is uncertain. From germline, CDR1 is SGDLS and CDR2 YYNGEE. V lost 0 bases and J 2 bases, leaving 15 bases between the germline ends. CDR3 length: 17 amino acids. CDR3: CASSVDLQKGPYNEQFF. The CDR3 DNA reads TGTGCCAGCAGCGTAGATCTGCAGAAAGGACCCTACAATGAGCAGTTCTTC.

By frequency in the sample, this clone is medium-sized. This sequence joins TRBV11-3 and TRBJ2-3; D is possibly TRBD1 or TRBD2 (5 bases each). Trimming removed 1 base from V and 1 base from J, with 6 bases in between. This CDR3 is 14 amino acids long. Germline CDR1 SGHNT, CDR2 YENEEA. CDR3 in amino acids: CASSLGGGTDTQYF. The CDR3 coding sequence is TGTGCCAGCAGCTTAGGAGGGGGCACAGATACGCAGTATTTT. The complete variable domain, with remaining parts taken from reference TRBV11-3 and TRBJ2-3, reads EAGVVQSPRYKIIEKKQPVAFWCNPISGHNTLYWYLQNLGQGPELLIRYENEEAVDDSQLPKDRFSAERLKGVDSTLKIQPAELGDSAVYLCASSLGGGTDTQYFGPGTRLTVL.

V gene TRBV18 combines with J gene TRBJ2-2; possible D gene TRBD1, 7 bases. Per the germline V gene, CDR1 is KGHSH and CDR2 is LQKENI. CDR3 length equals 16 residues. V was cut by 1 base and J by 3 bases, with 12 bases left in between. Written as DNA, the CDR3 is TGTGCCAGCTCACCACGGCGGGACAGTTACACCGGGGAGCTGTTTTTT. This encodes CASSPRRDSYTGELFF.

This clone has just a few counts. The rearrangement uses TRBV7-5 and TRBJ2-7; no check of the table's D call, TRBD2, against the DNA was made. TRBV7-5 is an annotated pseudogene. The CDR3 spans 15 residues. DNA for the CDR3: TGTGCCAGCAGCTGGTCTAGCGGGGGGGAATACGAGCAGTACTTC. Translation: CASSWSSGGEYEQYF.

This chain connects TRBV6-8 to TRBJ2-1, with TRBD2 identical over 8 bases. Germline-derived CDR1 and CDR2 are MNHGY and SAAAGT. After removal of 7 bases from V and 2 bases from J, the junction contained 10 bases not matched to a gene. The length of the CDR3 is 16 residues. The CDR3 loop reads CASIKAGRGAYNEQFF. The DNA of the CDR3 is TGTGCCAGCATTAAGGCGGGGCGGGGGGCCTACAATGAGCAGTTCTTC.

The chain has TRBV23-1 and TRBJ1-1; perhaps TRBD1 as D (6 bases). TRBV23-1 is noted as an ORF with a role that remains uncertain. V was shortened by 6 bases and J by 4 bases, with 15 bases between the two germline ends. This CDR3 has 14 residues. For the CDR3, the DNA is TGCGCCAGCAGGAAACAGGGAAGGGGCACTGAAGCTTTCTTT. Amino acids: CASRKQGRGTEAFF.

The V gene is TRBV29-1, the J gene TRBJ1-2; D is unresolved. Germline V CDR1 and CDR2: SQVTM, ANQGSEA. The germline V and J ends were trimmed by 4 bases and 0 bases, with 6 bases remaining between them. The CDR3 runs to 12 residues. This CDR3 reads CSVVSPNYGYTF. The CDR3 DNA sequence: TGCAGCGTTGTCAGTCCTAACTATGGCTACACCTTC.

This clone was detected only a few times. The V gene is TRBV11-3, the J gene TRBJ1-3; tentative D call: TRBD1 (5 bases). V was shortened by 5 bases and J by 0 bases, with 14 bases between the two germline ends. The germline V gene encodes CDR1 SGHNT and CDR2 YENEEA. CDR3 length: 16 residues. The CDR3 region has the DNA TGTGCCAGCAGCCCCTCGTGGGGCCGCTCTGGAAACACCATATATTTT. This sequence encodes CASSPSWGRSGNTIYF.

This clone is labeled as medium-sized. The chain joins TRBV11-3 to TRBJ1-6; D ambiguous. CDR1 is SGHNT, CDR2 YENEEA, per germline. V lost 3 bases and J lost 6, with 9 bases in between. This CDR3 is 14 amino acids long. CDR3 region: CASSFIEGNSPLHF. The DNA of the CDR3 is TGTGCCAGCAGCTTCATCGAGGGTAATTCACCCCTCCACTTT.

This clone was picked up a small number of times. This rearrangement joins TRBV30 to TRBJ1-4, with TRBD1 as a possible D gene (5 bases). Trimming removed 8 bases from V and 8 bases from J, with 18 bases in between. From germline, CDR1 is GTSNPN and CDR2 SVGIG (reference sequence). This CDR3 has 13 amino acids. Written as DNA, the CDR3 is TGTGCCCTGGATATAAGGGGTGGGGAAAAACTGTTTTTT. This translates into CALDIRGGEKLFF.

This clone counts as large. The chain recombines TRBV6-8 with TRBJ1-2; D ambiguous. Trimming removed 7 bases from V and 0 bases from J, with 6 bases in between. The CDR3 is 12 residues long. Germline CDR1 reads MNHGY; CDR2 reads SAAAGT. CDR3 nucleotide sequence: TGTGCCAGCACCAGTTCTAACTATGGCTACACCTTC. Translating it yields CASTSSNYGYTF.

There are a few counts of this clone. This chain connects TRBV11-3 to TRBJ2-5; D is perhaps TRBD2 (6 bases). Trimming removed 5 bases at V and 4 bases at J, with 14 bases between. The germline gives CDR1 SGHNT, CDR2 YENEEA. This CDR3 is built from 14 residues. This chain's CDR3 is CASSAGISAETQYF. CDR3 in DNA: TGTGCCAGCAGCGCGGGAATAAGTGCAGAGACCCAGTACTTC.

V gene TRBV19 combines with J gene TRBJ1-3; 7 nucleotides align to TRBD1. CDR1 is LNHDA, CDR2 SQIVND, per germline (reference sequence). J gave up 3 bases and V 6 bases, and 5 bases lay outside the gene matches. This CDR3 region has 14 residues. The CDR3 loop reads CASSENRGGNTIYF. The DNA of the CDR3 is TGTGCCAGTAGCGAAAACAGGGGTGGAAACACCATATATTTT.

This CDR3 reads CASGLVGGNQPQHF. For the CDR3, the DNA is TGTGCTAGTGGTTTGGTCGGGGGTAATCAGCCCCAGCATTTT. The chain carries TRBV12-5 and TRBJ1-5; weak D call: TRBD1 (5 bases). There are 14 residues in the CDR3. CDR1 is LGHNT, CDR2 FRNRAP, per germline. V was shortened by 0 bases and J by 4 bases, with 7 bases between the two germline ends.

Within the sample, this clone is large. V gene TRBV9 combines with J gene TRBJ2-4, with TRBD1 identical over 8 bases. CDR1 SGDLS and CDR2 YYNGEE come from the germline V gene. The V and J ends lost 5 bases and 7 bases, in that order; junction bases with no gene match: 8. The CDR3 spans 14 residues. The CDR3 bases are TGTGCCAGCAGTGCGGACAGGGCTGTTAACATTCAGTACTTC. The encoded protein is CASSADRAVNIQYF.

This clone was recorded a few times. The chain combines TRBV18 with TRBJ1-2; 9 bases align to TRBD1. Germline lookup yields CDR1 KGHSH and CDR2 LQKENI. Trimming took 6 bases from V and 5 from J; bases not matched to a gene: 10. CDR3 length: 15 residues. The CDR3 region has the DNA TGTGCCAGCTCCCCAGCCGACAGGGGGAGTTATGGCTACACCTTC. This sequence encodes CASSPADRGSYGYTF.

In its sample, this clone is medium-sized (0.01 to 0.1%). This chain links TRBV11-3 with TRBJ2-3; 15 nucleotides line up with TRBD2. CDR3 length: 18 amino acids. With 6 bases clipped from V and 2 bases from J, the junction kept 9 bases outside the gene matches. Germline values: CDR1 SGHNT, CDR2 YENEEA. CDR3 sequence: CASRNGTSGGLSTDTQYF. The CDR3 DNA reads as TGTGCCAGCAGGAACGGGACTAGCGGGGGGCTCTCCACAGATACGCAGTATTTT.

CDR3 region: CASSVVPGDLWTGELFF. The DNA of the CDR3 is TGTGCCAGCAGCGTAGTGCCGGGGGACTTATGGACCGGGGAGCTGTTTTTT. The chain couples TRBV9 to TRBJ2-2, with D tentatively TRBD2 (6 bases). CDR1 and CDR2 from the germline V gene are SGDLS and YYNGEE. V gave up 0 bases and J gave up 5 bases, with 17 bases separating them. The CDR3 spans 17 residues.